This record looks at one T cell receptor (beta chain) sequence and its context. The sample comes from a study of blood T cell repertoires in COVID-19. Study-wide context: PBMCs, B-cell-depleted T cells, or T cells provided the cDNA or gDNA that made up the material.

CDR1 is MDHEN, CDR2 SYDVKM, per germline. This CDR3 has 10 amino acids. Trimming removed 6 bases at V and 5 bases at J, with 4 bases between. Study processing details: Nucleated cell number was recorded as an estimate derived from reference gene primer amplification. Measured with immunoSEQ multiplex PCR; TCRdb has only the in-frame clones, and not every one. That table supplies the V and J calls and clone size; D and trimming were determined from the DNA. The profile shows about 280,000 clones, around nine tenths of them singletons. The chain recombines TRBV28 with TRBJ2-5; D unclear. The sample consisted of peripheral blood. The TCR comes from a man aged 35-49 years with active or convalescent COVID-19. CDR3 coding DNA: TGTGCCAGCAGCGGGGAGACCCAGTACTTC. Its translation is CASSGETQYF. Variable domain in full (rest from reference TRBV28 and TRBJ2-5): DVKVTQSSRYLVKRTGEKVFLECVQDMDHENMFWYRQDPGLGLRLIYFSYDVKMKEKGDIPEGYSVSREKKERFSLILESASTNQTSMYLCASSGETQYFGPGTRLLVL.